The 9 T cell receptor beta chains in this list originate from one sample, sequenced in a study of T cell changes during pregnancy in multiple sclerosis. Some clones are missing from TCRdb's copy, which holds only in-frame ones; the method was immunoSEQ multiplex PCR. In the table there are about 66,000 clones, roughly 90% of which are singletons. Material: CD8+ T cells from peripheral blood mononuclear cells, obtained before pregnancy. Source of these receptors: a female donor with multiple sclerosis, enrolled in a pregnancy study.

This chain joins TRBV30 and TRBJ2-3; 9 nucleotides match TRBD1. Germline V CDR1 and CDR2: GTSNPN, SVGIG (reference sequence). The length of the CDR3 is 19 residues. Germline trimming cut 3 bases from V and 2 bases from J; bases unmatched to any gene: 18. Written as DNA, the CDR3 is TGTGCCTGGAGAGACCTCGGACAGGGGCCTTCTCTTACCACAGATACGCAGTATTTT. It is translated as CAWRDLGQGPSLTTDTQYF.

V usage is TRBV19 and J usage is TRBJ2-3; 7 nucleotides align to TRBD1. The germline V gene encodes CDR1 LNHDA and CDR2 SQIVND (reference sequence). This CDR3 has 14 residues. With 6 bases clipped from V and 7 bases from J, the junction kept 10 bases outside the gene matches. Here the CDR3 DNA reads TGTGCCAGTAGCCTCCCCCGGGACAGCTATACGCAGTATTTT. Encoded protein: CASSLPRDSYTQYF.

DNA for the CDR3: TGTGCCAGCAGCAGAGGGCTAGCGGGTAGCACAGATACGCAGTATTTT. Residues: CASSRGLAGSTDTQYF. This rearrangement joins TRBV5-8 to TRBJ2-3, with TRBD2 matching 8 bases. The germline V gene encodes CDR1 SGHTS and CDR2 YDEGEE. The CDR3 spans 16 residues. J lost 0 bases, V lost 4 bases, and 7 bases had no gene match. The whole variable domain, remainder taken from reference TRBV5-8 and TRBJ2-3, is EAGVTQSPTHLIKTRGQQATLRCSPISGHTSVYWYQQALGLGLQFLLWYDEGEERNRGNFPPRFSGRQFPNYSSELNVNALELEDSALYLCASSRGLAGSTDTQYFGPGTRLTVL.

The V gene is TRBV9, the J gene TRBJ2-3; 9 bases map to TRBD2. The CDR3 contains 19 residues. V trimming: 2 bases; J trimming: 2 bases; junction bases outside the gene matches: 15. Germline CDR1 SGDLS, CDR2 YYNGEE. As DNA, the CDR3 is TGTGCCAGCAGCGTCGGAATAGCGGGGGCCGTAGGAATCACAGATACGCAGTATTTT. Translation: CASSVGIAGAVGITDTQYF.

The rearrangement links TRBV9 to TRBJ2-1, with D tentatively TRBD1 (6 bases). Trimming took off 4 bases at V and 4 bases at J, with 12 bases between the two ends. Germline V lookup: CDR1 SGDLS, CDR2 YYNGEE. CDR3 length equals 14 residues. CDR3: CASSIMDSYNEQFF. In nucleotides, the CDR3 is TGTGCCAGCAGCATCATGGACAGTTACAATGAGCAGTTCTTC.

This clone was seen a single time. A read error may produce the germline difference seen at one junction end. V is TRBV10-2 and J is TRBJ1-4; maybe TRBD1 (5 bases). Germline CDR1 reads WSHSY; CDR2 reads SAAADI. This CDR3 is built from 14 residues. The CDR3 loop reads CASSETGTKEKLFF. Written as DNA, the CDR3 is TGCGCCAGCAGTGAGACCGGGACTAAAGAAAAACTGTTTTTT.

The rearrangement uses TRBV18 and TRBJ2-2; D not resolved. Germline CDR1 is KGHSH and CDR2 is LQKENI. Between the trimmed V and J ends, which lost 8 bases and 1 base, there was a span of 11 bases. This CDR3 is 14 amino acids long. The CDR3 coding sequence is TGTGCCAGCCAACACCCACAGAACACCGGGGAGCTGTTTTTT. Its protein is CASQHPQNTGELFF.

The chain employs TRBV29-1 and TRBJ1-2; 7 bases fit TRBD1. Germline V gene lookup returns CDR1 SQVTM and CDR2 ANQGSEA. The length of the CDR3 is 11 residues. J lost 5 bases, V lost 7 bases, and 4 bases had no gene match. The CDR3 region is CSAQTGYGYTF. CDR3 nucleotide sequence: TGCAGCGCCCAGACAGGGTATGGCTACACCTTC.

The gene calls are TRBV4-1 and TRBJ1-1; a weak D match, TRBD1 (6 bases). V gave up 0 bases and J gave up 1 base, with 21 bases separating them. The germline V gene encodes CDR1 MGHRA and CDR2 YSYEKL. CDR3 length: 19 amino acids. In DNA form, the CDR3 reads TGCGCCAGCAGCCAAGAATTTGCGTCAGGGGTTTGGGAGAACACTGAAGCTTTCTTT. It is translated as CASSQEFASGVWENTEAFF.